The source of this T cell receptor (beta chain) is a study of blood T cell repertoires in COVID-19. Authors' processing steps: Nucleated cell number was recorded as an estimate derived from reference gene primer amplification. Here immunoSEQ multiplex PCR was the method, and the copy in TCRdb shows in-frame clones only, minus some. The D gene and trimming were derived from the DNA, and the V and J assignments and clone size from that table. Of under 250,000 clones in the sample, 65% to 85% were seen once. The sequencing input was peripheral blood. This sequence originates from a woman aged 25 to 39 who had recovered from COVID-19.

The CDR3 nucleotides are TGTGCCAGCAGCCCTCAGGAACCCCAGCATTTT. This translates into CASSPQEPQHF. The J gene is TRBJ1-5, the V gene TRBV21-1; the D call in the table, TRBD1, was not verified against the DNA. TRBV21-1 is labeled a pseudogene. This CDR3 has 11 residues.